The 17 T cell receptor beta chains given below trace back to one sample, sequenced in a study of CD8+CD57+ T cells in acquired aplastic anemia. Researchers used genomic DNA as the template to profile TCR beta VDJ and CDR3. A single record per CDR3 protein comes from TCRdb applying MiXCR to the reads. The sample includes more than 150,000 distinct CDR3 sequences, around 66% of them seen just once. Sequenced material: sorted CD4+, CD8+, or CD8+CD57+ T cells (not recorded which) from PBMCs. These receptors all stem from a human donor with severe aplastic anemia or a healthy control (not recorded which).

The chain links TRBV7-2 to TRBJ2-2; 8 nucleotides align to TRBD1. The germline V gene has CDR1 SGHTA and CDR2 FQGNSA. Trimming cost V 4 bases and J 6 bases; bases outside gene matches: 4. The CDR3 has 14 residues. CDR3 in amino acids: CASSWAGGSGELFF. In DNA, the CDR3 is TGTGCCAGCAGCTGGGCAGGGGGCTCCGGGGAGCTGTTTTTT.

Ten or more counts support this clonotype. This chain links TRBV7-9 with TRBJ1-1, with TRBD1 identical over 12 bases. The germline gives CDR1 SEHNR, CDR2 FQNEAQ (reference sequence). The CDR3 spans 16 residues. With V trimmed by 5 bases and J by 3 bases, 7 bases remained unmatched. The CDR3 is CASSGGTGGADTEAFF. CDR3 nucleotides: TGTGCCAGCAGCGGGGGGACAGGGGGCGCGGACACTGAAGCTTTCTTT.

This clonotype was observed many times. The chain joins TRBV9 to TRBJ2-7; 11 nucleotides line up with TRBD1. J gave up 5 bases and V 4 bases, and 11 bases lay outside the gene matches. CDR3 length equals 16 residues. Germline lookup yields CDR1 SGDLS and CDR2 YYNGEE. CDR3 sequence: CASSPYAGTGGDEQYF. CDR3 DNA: TGTGCCAGCAGCCCCTATGCCGGGACAGGGGGGGACGAGCAGTACTTC. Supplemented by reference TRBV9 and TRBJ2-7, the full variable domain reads DSGVTQTPKHLITATGQRVTLRCSPRSGDLSVYWYQQSLDQGLQFLIQYYNGEERAKGNILERFSAQQFPDLHSELNLSSLELGDSALYFCASSPYAGTGGDEQYFGPGTRLTVT.

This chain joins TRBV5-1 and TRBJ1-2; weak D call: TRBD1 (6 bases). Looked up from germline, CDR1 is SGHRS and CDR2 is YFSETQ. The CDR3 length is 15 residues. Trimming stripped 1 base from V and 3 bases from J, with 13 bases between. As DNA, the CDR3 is TGCGCCAGCAGCTTGCTCGGACAGCCCTACTATGGCTACACCTTC. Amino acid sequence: CASSLLGQPYYGYTF.

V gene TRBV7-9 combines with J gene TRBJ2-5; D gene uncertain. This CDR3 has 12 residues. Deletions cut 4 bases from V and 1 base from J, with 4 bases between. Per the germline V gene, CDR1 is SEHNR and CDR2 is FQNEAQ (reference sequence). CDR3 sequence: CASSSTQETQYF. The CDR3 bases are TGTGCCAGCAGCTCAACCCAAGAGACCCAGTACTTC.

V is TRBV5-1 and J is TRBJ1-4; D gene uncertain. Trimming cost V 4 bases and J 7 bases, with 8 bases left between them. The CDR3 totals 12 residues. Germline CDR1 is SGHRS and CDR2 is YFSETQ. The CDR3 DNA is TGCGCCAGCAGCCAAGCGACTGAAAAACTGTTTTTT. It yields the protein CASSQATEKLFF.

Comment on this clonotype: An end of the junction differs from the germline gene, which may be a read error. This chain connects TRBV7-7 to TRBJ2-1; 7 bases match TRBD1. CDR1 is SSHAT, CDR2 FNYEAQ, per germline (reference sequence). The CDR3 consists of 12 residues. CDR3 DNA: TGTGCTAGCAGCTTCCACAGGGGCCAGCAGTTCTTC. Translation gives CASSFHRGQQFF.

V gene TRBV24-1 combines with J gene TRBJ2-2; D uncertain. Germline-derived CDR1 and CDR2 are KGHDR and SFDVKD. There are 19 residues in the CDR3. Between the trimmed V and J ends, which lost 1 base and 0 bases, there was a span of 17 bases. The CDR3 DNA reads TGTGCCACCAGTGATTTCCCGACCTGGGCGGACGCGAACACCGGGGAGCTGTTTTTT. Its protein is CATSDFPTWADANTGELFF.

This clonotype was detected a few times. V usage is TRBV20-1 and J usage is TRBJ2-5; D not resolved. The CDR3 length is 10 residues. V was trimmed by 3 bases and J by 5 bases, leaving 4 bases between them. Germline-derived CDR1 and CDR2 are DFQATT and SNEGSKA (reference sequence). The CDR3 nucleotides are TGCAGTGCTAGTCAGGAGACCCAGTACTTC. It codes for CSASQETQYF.

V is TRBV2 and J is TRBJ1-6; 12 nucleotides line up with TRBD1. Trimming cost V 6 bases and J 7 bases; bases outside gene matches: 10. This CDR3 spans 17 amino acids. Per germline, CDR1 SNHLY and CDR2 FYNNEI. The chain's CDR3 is CASSFRDRGLGNSPLHF. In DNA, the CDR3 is TGTGCCAGCAGCTTCCGGGACAGGGGGCTAGGGAATTCACCCCTCCACTTT. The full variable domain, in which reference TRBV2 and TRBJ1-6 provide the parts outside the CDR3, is EPEVTQTPSHQVTQMGQEVILRCVPISNHLYFYWYRQILGQKVEFLVSFYNNEISEKSEIFDDQFSVERPDGSNFTLKIRSTKLEDSAMYFCASSFRDRGLGNSPLHFGNGTRLTVT.

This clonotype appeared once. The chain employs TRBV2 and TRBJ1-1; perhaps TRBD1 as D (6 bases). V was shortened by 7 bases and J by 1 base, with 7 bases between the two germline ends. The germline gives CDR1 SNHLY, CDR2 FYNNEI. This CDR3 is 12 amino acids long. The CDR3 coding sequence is TGTGCCAGCATAGGGGGGAACACTGAAGCTTTCTTT. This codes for CASIGGNTEAFF.

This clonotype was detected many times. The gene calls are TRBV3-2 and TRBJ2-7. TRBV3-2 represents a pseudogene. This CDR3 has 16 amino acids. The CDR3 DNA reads TGTGCCAGCAGCCAAAGACGGGCTTCGGGGTCCTACGAGCAGTACTTC. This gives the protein CASSQRRASGSYEQYF.

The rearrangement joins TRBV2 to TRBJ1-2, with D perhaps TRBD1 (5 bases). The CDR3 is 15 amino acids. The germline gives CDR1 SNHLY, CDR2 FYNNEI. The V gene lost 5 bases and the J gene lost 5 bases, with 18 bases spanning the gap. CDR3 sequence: CASSFGTGLIYGYTF. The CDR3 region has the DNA TGTGCCAGCAGTTTTGGTACGGGACTGATTTATGGCTACACCTTC.

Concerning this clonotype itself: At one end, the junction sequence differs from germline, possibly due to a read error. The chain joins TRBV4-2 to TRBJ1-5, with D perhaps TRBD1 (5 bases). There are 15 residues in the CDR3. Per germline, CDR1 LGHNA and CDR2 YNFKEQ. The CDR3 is CASSHEGPNNQSQHF. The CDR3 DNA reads TGTGCCAGCAGCCATGAGGGACCGAATAATCAGTCCCAGCATTTT.

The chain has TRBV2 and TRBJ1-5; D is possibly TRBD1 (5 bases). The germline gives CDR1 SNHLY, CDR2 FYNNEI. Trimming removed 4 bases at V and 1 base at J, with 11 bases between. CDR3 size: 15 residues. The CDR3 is CASSGQLMSNQPQHF. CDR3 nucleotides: TGTGCCAGCAGTGGACAGCTTATGAGCAATCAGCCCCAGCATTTT.

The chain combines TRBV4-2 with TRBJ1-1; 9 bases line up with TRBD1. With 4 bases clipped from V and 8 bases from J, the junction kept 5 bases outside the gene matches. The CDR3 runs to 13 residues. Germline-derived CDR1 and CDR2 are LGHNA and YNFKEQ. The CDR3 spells CASSPGTGSEAFF. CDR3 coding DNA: TGTGCCAGCAGCCCAGGGACAGGGTCCGAAGCTTTCTTT.

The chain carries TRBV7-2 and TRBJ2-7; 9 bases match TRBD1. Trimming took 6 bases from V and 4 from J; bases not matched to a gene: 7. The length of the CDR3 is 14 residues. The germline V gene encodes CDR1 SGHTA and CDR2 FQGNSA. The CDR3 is CASSHGTGPYEQYF. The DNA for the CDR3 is TGTGCCAGCAGTCACGGGACAGGGCCGTACGAGCAGTACTTC.